Each of the 10 T cell receptor beta chains below was sequenced from the same sample in a study of T cells in Graves' hyperthyroidism and ophthalmopathy. Amplified regions were TCR beta CDR3 sequences from RNA transcripts. The HTBI primer set served for first-round RT-PCR of the TCR CDR3. TCRdb ran MiXCR on the multiplex PCR reads and lists one entry per CDR3 protein. The sample contains 640,000 or so distinct CDR3 sequences, roughly 14% of which appear only once. Sample: blood. The receptors come from a woman aged 40 to 55 with Graves' ophthalmopathy.

This clonotype was seen many times. The gene calls are TRBV27 and TRBJ1-6; D gene uncertain. Germline-derived CDR1 and CDR2 are MNHEY and SMNVEV (reference sequence). This CDR3 has 15 residues. V gave up 6 bases and J gave up 0 bases, with 9 bases separating them. CDR3 amino acids: CASRLQSSYNSPLHF. DNA for the CDR3: TGTGCCAGCAGATTACAGAGCTCCTATAATTCACCCCTCCACTTT.

This clonotype turned up a few times. V usage is TRBV12-3 or TRBV12-4 and J usage is TRBJ2-6; no clear D. This CDR3 contains 14 residues. Trimming left V 7 bases short and J 4 bases short, with 11 bases between. The CDR3 loop is CASKLSSGANVLTF. The CDR3 DNA reads TGTGCCAGCAAATTAAGTTCCGGGGCCAACGTCCTGACTTTC.

This clonotype was found many times. The chain carries TRBV4-1 and TRBJ2-2; D is undetermined. The CDR3 has 15 amino acids. Trimming cost V 3 bases and J 5 bases, with 13 bases left between them. In germline, CDR1 is MGHRA, CDR2 YSYEKL. The chain's CDR3 is CASSHEPLRTGELFF. CDR3 in DNA: TGCGCCAGCAGCCACGAACCTCTTCGGACCGGGGAGCTGTTTTTT.

This clonotype was detected ten times or more. In DNA, the CDR3 is TGTGCCTGGAGTCGGGACAGTGGAGCTTTCTTT. Translation: CAWSRDSGAFF. The V gene is TRBV30, the J gene TRBJ1-1, with 7 bases matching TRBD1. There are 11 residues in the CDR3. V shed 2 bases, J shed 10 bases, and the junction held 4 bases outside the gene matches. CDR1 and CDR2 (germline): GTSNPN, SVGIG (reference sequence).

The chain joins TRBV27 to TRBJ2-2; either TRBD1 or TRBD2 may fit D (5 bases each). V was clipped by 1 base and J by 3 bases, with 9 bases between them. The CDR3 totals 15 residues. The germline V gene encodes CDR1 MNHEY and CDR2 SMNVEV (reference sequence). CDR3 sequence (DNA): TGTGCCAGCAGTTTATATGTGGGGGACACCGGGGAGCTGTTTTTT. Protein sequence: CASSLYVGDTGELFF.

This clonotype has a count of ten or more. The chain is built from TRBV19 and TRBJ2-5, with D hard to call. The V end lost 6 bases, the J end lost 1 base, and 9 bases lay between the germline ends. From germline, CDR1 is LNHDA and CDR2 SQIVND (reference sequence). The CDR3 loop spans 13 amino acids. CDR3 protein: CASSRRFQETQYF. CDR3 in DNA: TGTGCCAGTAGCCGACGGTTCCAAGAGACCCAGTACTTC.

In this sample, this clonotype turned up many times. The chain employs TRBV12-3 or TRBV12-4 and TRBJ1-1; the D is unclear. The CDR3 has 16 residues. V lost 3 bases and J 4 bases, leaving 18 bases between the germline ends. The CDR3 region has the DNA TGTGCCAGCAGTTTCCGTCACGGAGGATATAGCACTGAAGCTTTCTTT. It codes for CASSFRHGGYSTEAFF.

This clonotype appeared many times. V gene TRBV2 combines with J gene TRBJ2-3; possible D gene TRBD1, 6 bases. This CDR3 is built from 14 residues. Trimming left V 6 bases short and J 0 bases short, with 10 bases between. CDR1 and CDR2 (germline): SNHLY, FYNNEI. This CDR3 reads CASSLGQSTDTQYF. The CDR3 bases are TGTGCCAGCAGCCTCGGACAGAGCACAGATACGCAGTATTTT.

This clonotype was detected a few times. The rearrangement links TRBV28 to TRBJ1-1; D is unclear. The CDR3 totals 13 residues. Trimming cost V 3 bases and J 5 bases, with 10 bases left between them. Germline V CDR1 and CDR2: MDHEN, SYDVKM. The DNA of the CDR3 is TGTGCCAGCAGTTTGCCATATCGTACTGAAGCTTTCTTT. Translating it yields CASSLPYRTEAFF. Together with reference TRBV28 and TRBJ1-1, the CDR3 gives the full variable domain: DVKVTQSSRYLVKRTGEKVFLECVQDMDHENMFWYRQDPGLGLRLIYFSYDVKMKEKGDIPEGYSVSREKKERFSLILESASTNQTSMYLCASSLPYRTEAFFGQGTRLTVV.

The chain carries TRBV30 and TRBJ2-7, with D possibly matching TRBD2 (6 bases). The germline V gene encodes CDR1 GTSNPN and CDR2 SVGIG (reference sequence). The CDR3 loop spans 13 amino acids. Trimming removed 0 bases from V and 3 bases from J, with 9 bases in between. The DNA for the CDR3 is TGTGCCTGGAGTGTGGTGCGGGGCTACGAGCAGTACTTC. Its protein product is CAWSVVRGYEQYF.